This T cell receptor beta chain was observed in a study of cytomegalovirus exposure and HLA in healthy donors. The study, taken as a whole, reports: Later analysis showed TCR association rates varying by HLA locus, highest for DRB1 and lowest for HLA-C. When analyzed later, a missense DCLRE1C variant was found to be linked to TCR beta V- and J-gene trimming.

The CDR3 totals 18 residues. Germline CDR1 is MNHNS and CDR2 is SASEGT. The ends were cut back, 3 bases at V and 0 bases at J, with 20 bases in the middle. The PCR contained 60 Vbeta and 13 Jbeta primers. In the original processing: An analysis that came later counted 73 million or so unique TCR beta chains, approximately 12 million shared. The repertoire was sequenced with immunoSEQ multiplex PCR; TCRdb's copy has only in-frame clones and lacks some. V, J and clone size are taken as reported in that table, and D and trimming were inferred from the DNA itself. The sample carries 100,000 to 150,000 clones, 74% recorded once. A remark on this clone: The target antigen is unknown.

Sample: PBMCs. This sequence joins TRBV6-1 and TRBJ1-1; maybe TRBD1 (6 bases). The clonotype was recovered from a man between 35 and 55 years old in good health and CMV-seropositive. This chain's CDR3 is CASSEVGTQFLLNTEAFF. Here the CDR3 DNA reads TGTGCCAGCAGTGAGGTCGGGACACAGTTCCTATTGAACACTGAAGCTTTCTTT.